The next 28 T cell receptor beta chains were all read from a single sample in a study of cytomegalovirus exposure and HLA in healthy donors. Sequencing was performed with immunoSEQ multiplex PCR; in TCRdb, only in-frame clones are kept and a portion is missing. The table lists roughly 120,000 clones, about 94% of them singletons, with approximately 1.2% in the top ten. The specimen sequenced was PBMCs. All receptors derive from a young woman in good health and CMV-seronegative.

The gene calls are TRBV7-9 and TRBJ2-3; perhaps TRBD1 as D (5 bases). The CDR3 extends over 16 amino acids. Trimming took off 5 bases at V and 2 bases at J, with 17 bases between the two ends. Germline-derived CDR1 and CDR2 are SEHNR and FQNEAQ (reference sequence). CDR3: CASSPPPGGHTDTQYF. CDR3 coding DNA: TGTGCCAGCAGCCCACCCCCCGGCGGACACACAGATACGCAGTATTTT.

This rearrangement joins TRBV25-1 to TRBJ1-4; 7 nucleotides line up with TRBD1. The CDR3 consists of 15 residues. The V and J ends lost 6 bases and 3 bases, in that order; junction bases with no gene match: 7. The germline CDR1 and CDR2 sequences are MGHDK and SYGVNS. The CDR3 region is CASSRGTAANEKLFF. The CDR3 bases are TGTGCCAGCAGCCGAGGGACAGCTGCTAATGAAAAACTGTTTTTT.

The chain has TRBV6-1 and TRBJ1-2; D is perhaps TRBD1 (6 bases). This CDR3 is 14 amino acids long. Germline V gene sequence: CDR1 MNHNS, CDR2 SASEGT. V was pared by 6 bases and J by 4 bases, with 15 bases between. In nucleotides, the CDR3 is TGTGCCAGCAGGTCCACGGACAGAGTCTATGGCTACACCTTC. It specifies CASRSTDRVYGYTF.

The genes are TRBV2 and TRBJ2-3; 11 bases align to TRBD2. V lost 5 bases and J lost 2; bases outside the gene matches: 6. The V gene's germline CDR1 is SNHLY and CDR2 FYNNEI. CDR3 length: 16 amino acids. CDR3 nucleotides: TGTGCCAGCAGTCTGCGACTAGCGGGATTCACAGATACGCAGTATTTT. The encoded protein is CASSLRLAGFTDTQYF.

The chain joins TRBV28 to TRBJ1-2; 9 positions agree with TRBD1. V shed 8 bases, J shed 7 bases, and the junction held 11 bases outside the gene matches. The CDR3 consists of 14 residues. Germline loops: CDR1 MDHEN, CDR2 SYDVKM. CDR3 in DNA: TGTGCCAGCGGGGGACAGGGCTACCTCGGTGGCTACACCTTC. Translating it yields CASGGQGYLGGYTF.

The rearrangement joins TRBV9 to TRBJ1-4; D is undetermined. Looked up from germline, CDR1 is SGDLS and CDR2 is YYNGEE. This CDR3 has 17 amino acids. The V gene lost 10 bases and the J gene lost 2 bases, with 24 bases spanning the gap. CDR3 protein: CAHASLAIAATNEKLFF. CDR3 DNA sequence: TGTGCCCACGCGAGTCTGGCGATCGCGGCGACTAATGAAAAACTGTTTTTT.

The gene calls are TRBV5-6 and TRBJ2-7, with TRBD1 matching 9 bases. With V trimmed by 4 bases and J by 0 bases, 5 bases remained unmatched. Per germline, CDR1 SGHDT and CDR2 YYEEEE. The CDR3 is 15 residues long. The CDR3: CASSPDRGLSYEQYF. Written as DNA, the CDR3 is TGTGCCAGCAGCCCGGACAGGGGCCTCTCCTACGAGCAGTACTTC.

The V gene is TRBV27, the J gene TRBJ2-3; D is unclear. Germline V gene sequence: CDR1 MNHEY, CDR2 SMNVEV (reference sequence). The V and J ends lost 2 bases and 2 bases respectively, with 8 bases between them. This CDR3 is built from 14 residues. The CDR3 DNA follows: TGTGCCAGCAGTTTAAGGCGGTCCACAGATACGCAGTATTTT. Its translation is CASSLRRSTDTQYF.

Concerning this clone: The same CDR3 can be traced to other DNA sequences in this sample. The chain carries TRBV27 and TRBJ1-2; the match to TRBD1 covers 9 bases. Unmatched junction bases numbered 3, after V lost 3 bases and J lost 4 bases. The CDR3 has 14 residues. CDR1 is MNHEY and CDR2 is SMNVEV in the germline V gene (reference sequence). In DNA form, the CDR3 reads TGTGCCAGCAGTTTGGGACAGGGACGCTATGGCTACACCTTC. This translates into CASSLGQGRYGYTF.

The chain has TRBV10-3 and TRBJ1-5; possible D gene TRBD1, 6 bases. Trimming pared 11 bases from V and 3 bases from J, leaving 14 bases between. The CDR3 contains 13 residues. Germline lookup yields CDR1 ENHRY and CDR2 SYGVKD. DNA for the CDR3: TGTGCCGTCCGACAGGAGGTCAATCAGCCCCAGCATTTT. Encoded protein: CAVRQEVNQPQHF.

Details on this clone: The sample carries other DNA sequences with the same CDR3. The V gene is TRBV27, the J gene TRBJ1-1; 11 nucleotides align to TRBD1. This CDR3 spans 14 amino acids. With V trimmed by 6 bases and J by 5 bases, 5 bases remained unmatched. The germline CDR1 and CDR2 sequences are MNHEY and SMNVEV (reference sequence). CDR3 coding DNA: TGTGCCAGCAGCCTAGGGACAGGGGGGACTGAAGCTTTCTTT. Protein: CASSLGTGGTEAFF.

The chain joins TRBV19 to TRBJ2-6; D call uncertain. CDR1 LNHDA and CDR2 SQIVND come from the germline V gene (reference sequence). This CDR3 has 14 amino acids. Trimming stripped 7 bases from V and 2 bases from J, with 9 bases between. The CDR3 is CASTPSPGANVLTF. The CDR3 region has the DNA TGTGCCAGTACCCCCTCTCCTGGGGCCAACGTCCTGACTTTC.

CDR3 coding DNA: TGCAGCAACCACGGGACTCAAGGCTACACCTTC. Its translation: CSNHGTQGYTF. V gene TRBV20-1 combines with J gene TRBJ1-2, with D possibly matching TRBD1 (5 bases). Germline CDR1 reads DFQATT; CDR2 reads SNEGSKA (reference sequence). CDR3 size: 11 residues.

This chain connects TRBV6-1 to TRBJ1-3; no clear D. V was cut by 6 bases and J by 0 bases, with 9 bases left in between. The CDR3 loop spans 14 amino acids. Germline V gene data show CDR1 as MNHNS and CDR2 as SASEGT. The CDR3 nucleotides are TGTGCCAGCAGGGAGGCCAGCTCTGGAAACACCATATATTTT. This sequence encodes CASREASSGNTIYF.

The chain recombines TRBV6-1 with TRBJ2-4, with 7 bases lining up with TRBD1. In germline, CDR1 is MNHNS, CDR2 SASEGT. The CDR3 covers 17 residues. Losses at the gene ends were 1 base for V and 0 bases for J; bases not matched to a gene: 6. Here the CDR3 reads CASSEESRGIAKNIQYF. In nucleotides, the CDR3 is TGTGCCAGCAGTGAAGAGTCCAGGGGGATAGCCAAAAACATTCAGTACTTC.

This clone was seen only once. This chain joins TRBV5-1 and TRBJ1-1; D is ambiguous. The CDR3 length is 17 residues. V gave up 2 bases and J gave up 6 bases, with 23 bases separating them. Germline V gene lookup returns CDR1 SGHRS and CDR2 YFSETQ. For the CDR3, the DNA is TGCGCCAGCAGCTTTCGGCGGCCAGGACTCTCTGCCCCTGAAGCTTTCTTT. Its translation is CASSFRRPGLSAPEAFF.

V usage is TRBV2 and J usage is TRBJ1-1; D is uncertain. The CDR3 runs to 15 residues. The V and J ends lost 7 bases and 4 bases respectively, with 19 bases between them. Germline CDR1 and CDR2: SNHLY and FYNNEI. CDR3 in amino acids: CASTLSGVGSTEAFF. In DNA form, the CDR3 reads TGTGCCAGCACACTCTCCGGGGTTGGGAGCACTGAAGCTTTCTTT.

This chain uses TRBV28 with TRBJ2-3; 8 positions agree with TRBD1. Germline V gene sequence: CDR1 MDHEN, CDR2 SYDVKM. Trimming removed 6 bases from V and 7 bases from J; junction bases left unmatched: 9. The CDR3 is made up of 14 amino acids. Here the CDR3 DNA reads TGTGCCAGCAGACCCAGGACAGGGAGGCATACGCAGTATTTT. It specifies CASRPRTGRHTQYF.

The chain links TRBV27 to TRBJ2-5, with TRBD2 as a possible D gene (5 bases). This CDR3 has 15 residues. The V end lost 2 bases, the J end lost 4 bases, and 14 bases lay between the germline ends. Germline CDR1 is MNHEY and CDR2 is SMNVEV (reference sequence). The DNA of the CDR3 is TGTGCCAGCAGTTTAATAGGGAGCGCGGGAGAGACCCAGTACTTC. Amino acid sequence: CASSLIGSAGETQYF.

This clone showed up just once. V usage is TRBV2 and J usage is TRBJ2-7, with D tentatively TRBD1 (5 bases). Trimming cost V 6 bases and J 2 bases, with 14 bases left between them. The CDR3 covers 14 residues. Germline CDR1 is SNHLY and CDR2 is FYNNEI. The CDR3 nucleotides read TGTGCCAGCAGGGTTGCAGGGTGGGCCTACGAGCAGTACTTC. Residues: CASRVAGWAYEQYF.

This clone was seen once. This rearrangement joins TRBV18 to TRBJ2-3, with a tentative D call TRBD2 (6 bases). This CDR3 is 17 amino acids long. Trimming shortened V by 0 bases and J by 0 bases, and 13 bases separated the two germline ends. The germline V gene has CDR1 KGHSH and CDR2 LQKENI. The chain's CDR3 is CASSPPGLAHSTDTQYF. The CDR3 region has the DNA TGTGCCAGCTCACCACCGGGCCTAGCGCACAGCACAGATACGCAGTATTTT.

The table lists this clone with a count of one. The V call is TRBV9, the J call TRBJ2-1; 9 bases match TRBD2. This CDR3 comprises 17 residues. CDR1 is SGDLS and CDR2 is YYNGEE in the germline V gene. V lost 0 bases, J lost 0 bases, and 4 bases stayed unmatched. DNA of the CDR3: TGTGCCAGCAGCGTAGGAGCGGGGGGAAGCTCCTACAATGAGCAGTTCTTC. Protein product: CASSVGAGGSSYNEQFF.

The chain combines TRBV11-3 with TRBJ2-3; D not resolved. The V and J ends lost 0 bases and 1 base respectively, with 5 bases between them. The CDR3 runs 14 residues. CDR1 and CDR2 from the germline V gene are SGHNT and YENEEA. This CDR3 reads CASSLDQGTDTQYF. The CDR3 DNA sequence: TGTGCCAGCAGCTTAGATCAGGGCACAGATACGCAGTATTTT.

The chain recombines TRBV6-6 with TRBJ1-1; a weak D match, TRBD1 (6 bases). The CDR3 is 15 residues long. The ends were cut back, 5 bases at V and 4 bases at J, with 17 bases in the middle. Germline CDR1 is MNHNY and CDR2 is SVGAGI (reference sequence). The CDR3, as DNA: TGTGCCAGCAGTACCGGGGGGCTGATACGCACTGAAGCTTTCTTT. Its protein is CASSTGGLIRTEAFF.

This chain links TRBV11-2 with TRBJ2-7; 8 bases match TRBD2. Germline values: CDR1 SGHAT, CDR2 FQNNGV. The CDR3 contains 14 residues. J gave up 4 bases and V 2 bases, and 4 bases lay outside the gene matches. CDR3 nucleotides: TGTGCCAGCAGCTTACTCGCGGGGGGATACGAGCAGTACTTC. Translation: CASSLLAGGYEQYF.

This chain links TRBV21-1 with TRBJ1-1. TRBV21-1 is given as a pseudogene. CDR3 size: 15 residues. The CDR3 DNA reads TGTGCCAGCAGCAATCGAAAATGCCCCCGGGAGGAAGCTTTCTTT. This codes for CASSNRKCPREEAFF.

This chain connects TRBV7-9 to TRBJ2-1; 11 bases line up with TRBD2. J lost 4 bases, V lost 3 bases, and 2 bases had no gene match. CDR3 size: 15 residues. Germline CDR1 SEHNR, CDR2 FQNEAQ (reference sequence). The CDR3 DNA sequence: TGTGCCAGCAGCTTCGCTAGCGGGAGGTACAATGAGCAGTTCTTC. It translates to CASSFASGRYNEQFF. The full variable domain, completed using reference TRBV7-9 and TRBJ2-1, is DTGVSQNPRHKITKRGQNVTFRCDPISEHNRLYWYRQTLGQGPEFLTYFQNEAQLEKSRLLSDRFSAERPKGSFSTLEIQRTEQGDSAMYLCASSFASGRYNEQFFGPGTRLTVL.

The V gene is TRBV28, the J gene TRBJ2-1, with TRBD2 as a possible D gene (5 bases). From germline, CDR1 is MDHEN and CDR2 SYDVKM. This CDR3 is 14 amino acids long. The V end was cut by 2 bases, the J end by 13 bases, with 18 bases between. CDR3 in amino acids: CASSLLLPAAEQFF. The CDR3 DNA reads TGTGCCAGCAGTTTACTTCTCCCAGCGGCCGAACAGTTCTTC.